This record looks at one TCR beta chain sequence and its context. The sample holds one count of this clone. Its antigen target is currently unknown. Per-base qualities were not stored, and no clone one base away is much larger. This record comes from a study of shared clonotypes between healthy human individuals (dated by TCRdb to about 2020). For the wider study: Three men and two women, aged 18 to 49 years, made up the cohort. Between about 0.8 and 9 billion PBMCs per donor were obtained by leukapheresis. To estimate repertoire size and how much clonotype sharing occurs between individuals, the study deeply sequenced the blood TCR repertoires of roughly 5 healthy adults. For each donor, CD4 naive and CD4 memory were each run on three plates, CD8 naive on two plates, and CD8 memory on one plate. To increase sequencing depth and limit assay-specific biases, TCR repertoire library preparation and sequencing were carried out by different laboratories using diverse techniques.

Unmatched junction bases come to 10, with V trimmed by 2 bases and J by 6 bases. The CDR3 numbers 14 residues from cysteine through phenylalanine. CDR3 DNA only is kept here, 42 bases in frame from base 1. Sequences GTSNPN (CDR1) and SVGIG (CDR2) are obtained from the germline V gene (reference sequence). Using the deep immunoSEQ assay, multiplex PCR amplified TCR CDR3 regions from genomic DNA. Extracted genomic DNA from each cell subset was spread evenly across all wells of several immunoSEQ 96-well plates, with each plate serving as a replicate. Each replicate PCR for sorted subsets received about 220 ng genomic DNA, equal to about 30,000 T cell genomes. Purified libraries were measured with a Qubit 3.0 fluorometer, size-checked on a Bioanalyzer 2100, and measured again with the KAPA Library Quantification kit. Every immunoSEQ 96-well plate was sequenced on a separate single-read 150-cycle Illumina NextSeq 550 flow cell. The study's processing was this. Because the immunoSEQ output held only junctional sequences and lacked quality scores, the filtering could not match the filtering applied to full-length reads. To assign V/J genes and CDR3, sequences were annotated using PyIR, a Python wrapper for IgBLAST v1.9, with IMGT germline references. Reads were removed for weak V/J assignments (E-value above 1e-6), missing CDR3, stop codons, out-of-frame junctions, or ambiguous translated residues. V3J clonotypes were defined as sequences sharing the same inferred V gene, J gene, and CDR3 amino acid sequence. Percentage overlap between repertoires was computed as shared unique clonotypes divided by the size of the smaller repertoire. Richness of each repertoire was evaluated using RTK rarefaction, the Chao1 estimator, and Recon v2.1 estimates of unobserved clonotypes. OLGA was used to compute generation probabilities for all TCRbeta clonotypes that the gDNA method yielded from several donors. This immuneACCESS table, as held by TCRdb, lists in-frame sequences with V and J called but not all clones. Of the missing ones, under half trace to an unresolved V gene in checked studies; the others have no known cause. Clone size and the V and J calls come from that table; the DNA yielded D and trimming. In this sample the table shows roughly 2,500,000 clones, over 85% of which occur a single time. 0.35% to 0.45% of the sample is in the top ten clones.

What the work shows at the level of the full study, not this receptor alone: Clonotypes shared by all four sorted-subset donors showed higher generation probabilities than non-shared clonotypes. Rarefaction of sorted-subset datasets indicated incomplete sequencing despite the large sequencing depth. Sharing across a few donors was observed for 4.5% to 6.5% of naive CD4, less than 4% of naive CD8, 2% to 2.5% of memory CD4, and about 0.4% of memory CD8 clonotypes. Naive subsets generally had larger estimated clonotype richness than memory subsets. The small number of donors limited the genetic and exposure-history diversity represented. Based on pairwise subsampling, the degree of clonotype sharing among donors was expected to be affected by sequencing depth. Sampling was restricted to blood, and TCR repertoires in tissue are likely to differ from TCR repertoires in blood.

The donors were healthy, HIV-negative adults who had no recently reported acute infections or vaccinations. Only Caucasian adults living in Nashville, Tennessee, USA were represented among the donors. CD4+ T cells were enriched by magnetic negative selection; naive cells were then positively selected on CD45RA, and the negative fraction formed the memory subset. Blood was collected by leukapheresis, and PBMCs were isolated by Ficoll-Histopaque density gradient centrifugation and then cryopreserved in liquid nitrogen vapor phase. Analytical flow cytometry was used to check the purity and quantity of every magnetically sorted T cell population. Genomic DNA was isolated from every sorted fraction and measured by UV absorbance on a Nanodrop 2000c.

Here the chain combines TRBV30 and TRBJ2-7; 7 central bases correspond to TRBD1. The receptor was derived from a man aged 18 to 29 in good health. Some clones in this sample may be carry-over from other donors' samples. The sequenced material came from naive CD4+ T cells from PBMCs. The cell subset or site label corresponds to: CD45RA+ positively selected. In nucleotides, the sequence is TGTGCCTGGAGTATTCCGGGACAGAGGGGCGAGCAGTACTTC. Its protein reads: CAWSIPGQRGEQYF.